The following is a T cell receptor (beta chain) sequence with its context. Its antigen remains undetermined. It has no much larger one-base neighbor in the sample; base qualities were not kept. These data come from a study of T cell responses to AZD1222 COVID-19 vaccine (dated by TCRdb to about 2021). With respect to the entire study: AZD1222 recipients given second doses at about 4 weeks or at about 12 weeks were pooled, since spike-specific TCR depth and breadth were not found to differ between the two schedules. A total of about 250 trial participants underwent TCR sequencing, of whom some 200 had received two doses of AZD1222 and about 26 had received two doses of the MenACWY control vaccine. Trial participants were enrolled into age subgroups of 18-55, 56-69 and 70-plus years, which contained about 150, 27 and 61 TCR-sequenced participants, respectively. Beyond this particular receptor, the publication reports: Participants were mostly white British and included more females than males, and it was suggested by the authors that clonal diversity may have been underestimated. CD4 TCRs associated with the vaccine covered the entire spike protein, and the dominant responses were in regions 160-218 and 743-854. Nearly half of unique spike-specific TCRs reportedly recognized epitopes outside regions mutated in the B.1.351 and B.1.1.7 variants. In the small 56-69-year group, the increase in depth fell short of significance, most likely because of low power. After two AZD1222 doses, both the breadth and the depth of spike-specific TCRs were significantly higher than at day 0 and than in MenACWY recipients. Because no day 14 peak-response samples were available, the repertoires could be characterized only after the peak T cell response. Conclusions about previously exposed vaccinees were limited because only 6 or 7 AZD1222 recipients were SARS-CoV-2 seropositive at baseline.

The CDR3 regions of human TCRbeta chains were analyzed by immunosequencing. Concerning the study's data processing: TCRs in the repertoires were compared against a reference library of SARS-CoV-2-specific TCRs that had been generated with the MIRA antigen-specificity platform. Breadth was defined as the fraction of unique TCRs that were SARS-CoV-2-associated. Depth was defined as the fraction of total T cells that were SARS-CoV-2-associated. Using the MIRA data, each spike-specific TCR was assigned both to the spike region to which the TCR was reactive and to a CD4 or CD8 class. Log10-transformed breadth and depth values were compared by one-way ANOVA with Sidak's multiple comparisons tests. The table was pulled from immuneACCESS by TCRdb, which kept in-frame rearrangements only. Such tables lose some clones; where checked, under half of the loss comes from unresolved V genes, and the rest has no known cause. That table supplies the V and J calls and clone size; D and trimming were determined from the DNA. The sample profile shows fewer than 150,000 clones; approximately 94% of them were found once. About 3% of the sample is held by the ten biggest clonotypes.

The label giving this sample's time point can be read as: baseline before first vaccination. Samples from vaccinated people were obtained from the UK trials COV001 and COV002, which included a single-blind randomized controlled phase 2/3 trial of AZD1222 (ChAdOx1 nCoV-19) in healthy adults. For TCRbeta chain sequencing, PBMC samples from trial participants were taken at day 0 and at day 28 after the second dose. The CDR3, cysteine through phenylalanine, is 15 amino acids long. Only the CDR3 DNA stays, 45 bases, in frame from base 1. Trimming accounts for 2 bases at V and 7 bases at J, while the number of junction bases matched to no gene is 6. The germline V gene supplies CDR1 SGHTA and CDR2 FQGNSA.

The material was peripheral blood, obtained on day 0 of AZD1222 vaccination. The V and J segments used are TRBV7-2 and TRBJ2-1; 9 of the junction bases match TRBD2. The clonotype comes from an adult in good health. The CDR3 in this case is CASSLISGSRNEQFF. The sequence in DNA is TGTGCCAGCAGCTTAATTAGCGGGAGTCGTAATGAGCAGTTCTTC.